This T cell receptor beta chain was recorded in a study of T cell repertoires in cytomegalovirus infection. Study-wide background: Both a matching HLA type and CMV infection were indicated by public TCR beta signatures.

TCRdb reanalysed the reads using MiXCR and keeps one entry per CDR3 protein. Of 900,000 to 950,000 distinct CDR3 sequences in the sample, roughly 31% were seen once. General study findings and limits: In two of eight donors, the top clonotype was HLA-C-restricted CMV-specific.

The CDR3 covers 15 residues. Losses at the gene ends were 2 bases for V and 5 bases for J; bases not matched to a gene: 6. In germline, CDR1 is SGHTA, CDR2 FQGTGA. Of note for this clonotype: The target antigen is unknown.

The rearrangement joins TRBV7-3 to TRBJ2-5; 9 nucleotides align to TRBD2. The material sequenced was cultured CD8+ T cells from PBMCs, taken from culture after CMV antigen stimulation. The receptor was derived from a human donor in good health (CMV status not recorded). Some clones in this sample may be carry-over from other donors' samples. CDR3 nucleotides: TGTGCCAGCAGCTTATATGCGGGGGGGCGGGAGACCCAGTACTTC. As protein: CASSLYAGGRETQYF.